This TCR beta chain stems from a study of metastatic and nonmetastatic thyroid tumors. About the research overall: The authors compared repertoires across blood and tumor or nodule tissue from malignant and benign thyroid patients. Regarding the study as a whole: Malignant tumors reportedly showed significantly higher TCR beta diversity than benign nodules in both blood and tumor.

With respect to this clone: The antigen remains unidentified. One end of the junction is discordant with germline, which a read error may explain.

Nobody among the patients had been given any treatment before thyroid surgery. The V gene's germline CDR1 is SGHVS and CDR2 FNYEAQ. CDR3 size: 13 residues. Per the authors' pipeline: The study's classifier, a distant-metastasis tool for papillary thyroid cancer, was built using CDR3 differences across clinicopathological groups. With MiXCR, TCRdb called clones anew from the PCR reads. The V and J calls and clone size are TCRdb's, not the authors'. The data hold tens of thousands of clones, with 20% to 25% observed a single time. The receptor's source is a female donor with papillary thyroid cancer or a benign thyroid nodule (not recorded which). Some clones in this sample may be carry-over from other donors' samples. The sample taken for sequencing was blood. The V call is TRBV7-6, the J call TRBJ1-2; D is undetermined. The CDR3 protein is CASSLVNGNGHPF. The CDR3 region has the DNA TGTGCCAGCAGCTTAGTTAATGGAAATGGCCACCCCTTC. Variable domain in full (rest from reference TRBV7-6 and TRBJ1-2): GAGVSQSPRYKVTKRGQDVALRCDPISGHVSLYWYRQALGQGPEFLTYFNYEAQQDKSGLPNDRFSAERPEGSISTLTIQRTEQRDSAMYRCASSLVNGNGHPFGSGTRLTVV.